Following are 19 T cell receptor beta chains from one sample sequenced in a study of CD8 T cells in Susac syndrome. RNA, at roughly 0.45 to 1 ug, was reverse transcribed with random hexamers. TCRdb itself ran the immunoSEQ multiplex PCR reads through MiXCR, one entry per CDR3 protein. The sample lists fewer than 150,000 distinct CDR3 sequences; around nine tenths were seen once. Sequencing was carried out using CD8+ T cells from PBMCs. The receptors were sampled from a human donor with multiple sclerosis.

The gene calls are TRBV7-9 and TRBJ1-2, with D unclear. Germline-derived CDR1 and CDR2 are SEHNR and FQNEAQ (reference sequence). The CDR3 runs to 14 residues. V lost 3 bases to trimming and J lost 8 bases, with 16 bases between them. DNA of the CDR3: TGTGCCAGCAGCTTGGACCCGGGCCTCAAAGGCTACACCTTC. Translated, it gives CASSLDPGLKGYTF.

This clonotype was counted a few times. The chain carries TRBV12-3 or TRBV12-4 and TRBJ2-1; possible D gene TRBD2, 6 bases. Trimming pared 8 bases from V and 7 bases from J, leaving 15 bases between. The CDR3 loop spans 13 amino acids. CDR3 nucleotide sequence: TGTGCCAGCTCCCCCGGGAGTCAAAATGAGCAGTTCTTC. It yields the protein CASSPGSQNEQFF.

The J gene is TRBJ2-3, the V gene TRBV7-8; 14 bases map to TRBD2. Germline V CDR1 and CDR2: SGHVS, FQNEAQ. V lost 8 bases to trimming and J lost 5 bases; unmatched junction nucleotides: 6. This CDR3 spans 15 amino acids. The CDR3 region is CASGGGLAGVDTQYF. The CDR3 DNA follows: TGTGCCAGCGGTGGGGGACTAGCGGGAGTAGATACGCAGTATTTT.

The chain joins TRBV24-1 to TRBJ2-7; a weak D match, TRBD2 (5 bases). V lost 9 bases to trimming and J lost 3 bases, with 17 bases between them. The CDR3 consists of 14 residues. Germline loops: CDR1 KGHDR, CDR2 SFDVKD. Written as DNA, the CDR3 is TGTGCCACCGTTGGCGCGACTATCCTCTACGAGCAGTACTTC. Protein product: CATVGATILYEQYF.

The chain uses TRBV20-1 and TRBJ2-1; the match to TRBD2 covers 9 bases. V lost 3 bases and J lost 3; bases outside the gene matches: 6. The CDR3 sequence is 15 residues long. CDR1 is DFQATT, CDR2 SNEGSKA, per germline (reference sequence). The CDR3 reads CSASLSGGLYNEQFF. Here the CDR3 DNA reads TGCAGTGCTAGTCTTAGCGGGGGACTCTACAATGAGCAGTTCTTC.

The rearrangement uses TRBV27 and TRBJ2-2; D might be TRBD1 or TRBD2, each matching 6 bases. V was clipped by 6 bases and J by 7 bases, with 18 bases between them. CDR1 is MNHEY and CDR2 is SMNVEV in the germline V gene (reference sequence). The CDR3 is 15 amino acids. CDR3 sequence: CASSYLEGDLGELFF. CDR3 in DNA: TGTGCCAGCAGCTACCTGGAGGGGGATCTCGGGGAGCTGTTTTTT.

The rearrangement joins TRBV7-9 to TRBJ2-1; 10 bases match TRBD2. The CDR3 sequence is 15 residues long. CDR1 is SEHNR, CDR2 FQNEAQ, per germline (reference sequence). V shed 4 bases, J shed 8 bases, and the junction held 8 bases outside the gene matches. The CDR3 sequence is CASSSGLARLDEQFF. CDR3 coding DNA: TGTGCCAGCAGCTCGGGACTAGCGAGATTGGATGAGCAGTTCTTC.

The J gene is TRBJ2-7, the V gene TRBV27, with D possibly TRBD2 on 6 matching bases. Trimming took 6 bases from V and 6 from J, leaving 18 bases between them. The CDR3 is made up of 14 amino acids. Germline V gene lookup returns CDR1 MNHEY and CDR2 SMNVEV (reference sequence). The CDR3 is CASSWAAHGGEQYF. The DNA for the CDR3 is TGTGCCAGCAGCTGGGCGGCGCACGGGGGCGAGCAGTACTTC.

The table lists this clonotype with a count of one. V gene TRBV28 combines with J gene TRBJ1-1; TRBD1 is a possible D gene (5 bases). CDR3 size: 14 residues. Trimming pared 7 bases from V and 0 bases from J, leaving 12 bases between. Germline V gene sequence: CDR1 MDHEN, CDR2 SYDVKM. The CDR3 sequence is CASKMWGVNTEAFF. In DNA, the CDR3 is TGTGCCAGCAAAATGTGGGGGGTGAACACTGAAGCTTTCTTT. Full variable domain (missing parts from reference TRBV28 and TRBJ1-1): DVKVTQSSRYLVKRTGEKVFLECVQDMDHENMFWYRQDPGLGLRLIYFSYDVKMKEKGDIPEGYSVSREKKERFSLILESASTNQTSMYLCASKMWGVNTEAFFGQGTRLTVV.

The V gene is TRBV6-5, the J gene TRBJ2-5, with 8 bases lining up with TRBD2. The V gene end was trimmed by 2 bases and the J gene end by 1 base; junction bases not matched to a gene: 6. Germline V CDR1 and CDR2: MNHEY, SVGAGI. The CDR3 has 16 residues. CDR3 loop: CASSYEPSGPQETQYF. The CDR3 DNA sequence: TGTGCCAGCAGTTACGAGCCTAGCGGGCCCCAAGAGACCCAGTACTTC.

The CDR3: CAWDPRDPQDTQYF. The DNA for the CDR3 is TGTGCCTGGGATCCCCGGGACCCCCAAGATACGCAGTATTTT. This chain connects TRBV30 to TRBJ2-3, with D perhaps given as TRBD1 or TRBD2 (5 bases each). The CDR3 covers 14 residues. Trimming removed 5 bases at V and 5 bases at J, with 17 bases between. Germline V gives CDR1 GTSNPN, CDR2 SVGIG (reference sequence).

V is TRBV6-2 or TRBV6-3 and J is TRBJ2-7; maybe TRBD1 (6 bases). CDR1 is MNHEY and CDR2 is SVGEGT in the germline V gene. There are 15 residues in the CDR3. V lost 7 bases and J 2 bases, leaving 18 bases between the germline ends. CDR3 sequence: CASIHPGTSPYEQYF. The CDR3 nucleotides read TGTGCCAGCATCCACCCCGGGACATCACCCTACGAGCAGTACTTC.

The chain links TRBV6-1 to TRBJ2-7, with D hard to call. CDR1 is MNHNS, CDR2 SASEGT, per germline. There are 16 residues in the CDR3. The V gene lost 7 bases and the J gene lost 2 bases, with 21 bases spanning the gap. For the CDR3, the DNA is TGTGCCAGCACCCGGTGGTCGGATGACCGGCCCTACGAGCAGTACTTC. Protein sequence: CASTRWSDDRPYEQYF.

This clonotype showed up just once. This rearrangement joins TRBV5-4 to TRBJ2-4; 9 bases match TRBD1. The germline V gene has CDR1 SGHNT and CDR2 YYREEE (reference sequence). V dropped 0 bases and J dropped 14; count of bases not matched to a gene: 0. The CDR3 covers 11 residues. CDR3 sequence: CASSLGDREYF. The CDR3 DNA follows: TGTGCCAGCAGCTTGGGGGACAGGGAGTACTTC.

The rearrangement joins TRBV6-2 or TRBV6-3 to TRBJ2-3, with 7 positions matching TRBD2. Germline values: CDR1 MNHEY, CDR2 SVGEGT. The CDR3 has 16 residues. The ends lost 0 bases at V and 5 bases at J; junction bases unmatched: 8. In nucleotides, the CDR3 is TGTGCCAGCAGTTACTCGCAAACTAGCGCTGGAGATACGCAGTATTTT. This encodes CASSYSQTSAGDTQYF.

This rearrangement joins TRBV28 to TRBJ1-5, with D perhaps TRBD1 (5 bases). Germline V CDR1 and CDR2: MDHEN, SYDVKM. Trimming shortened V by 3 bases and J by 2 bases, and 11 bases separated the two germline ends. This CDR3 is 15 amino acids long. CDR3 sequence (DNA): TGTGCCAGCAGTTTTTCGGGGGTTGGCAATCAGCCCCAGCATTTT. It specifies CASSFSGVGNQPQHF.

V gene TRBV27 combines with J gene TRBJ2-7, with no clear D. The germline V and J ends were trimmed by 2 bases and 4 bases, with 9 bases remaining between them. CDR3 size: 13 residues. CDR1 is MNHEY and CDR2 is SMNVEV in the germline V gene (reference sequence). This CDR3 reads CASSLGLSYEQYF. In DNA, the CDR3 is TGTGCCAGCAGTTTAGGGTTGAGTTACGAGCAGTACTTC.

This clonotype appeared once. The chain links TRBV2 to TRBJ2-3; D is perhaps TRBD2 (6 bases). The CDR3 totals 15 residues. Germline V gene data show CDR1 as SNHLY and CDR2 as FYNNEI. V lost 7 bases to trimming and J lost 4 bases, with 18 bases between them. As DNA, the CDR3 is TGTGCCAGCATCACCCGTCCGGGAGAGGCAGATACGCAGTATTTT. The encoded protein is CASITRPGEADTQYF.

The rearrangement uses TRBV6-2 or TRBV6-3 and TRBJ1-3; tentative D call: TRBD1 (5 bases). The CDR3 consists of 14 residues. Germline assignment: CDR1 MNHEY and CDR2 SVGEGT. V was pared by 2 bases and J by 4 bases, with 9 bases between. CDR3 nucleotide sequence: TGTGCCAGCAGTTACGGGGCCTTCGGAAACACCATATATTTT. It codes for CASSYGAFGNTIYF.